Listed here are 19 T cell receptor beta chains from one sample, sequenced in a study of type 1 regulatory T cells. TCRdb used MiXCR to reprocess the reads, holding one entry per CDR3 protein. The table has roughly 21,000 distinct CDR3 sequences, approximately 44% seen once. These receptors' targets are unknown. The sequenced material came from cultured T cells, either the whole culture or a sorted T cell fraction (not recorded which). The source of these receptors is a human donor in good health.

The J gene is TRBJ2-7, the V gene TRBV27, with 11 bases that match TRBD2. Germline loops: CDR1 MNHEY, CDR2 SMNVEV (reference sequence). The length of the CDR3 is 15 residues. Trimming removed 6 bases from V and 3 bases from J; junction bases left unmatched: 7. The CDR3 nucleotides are TGTGCCAGCAGGGCCGGGACTAGCGGCCTCTACGAGCAGTACTTC. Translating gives CASRAGTSGLYEQYF.

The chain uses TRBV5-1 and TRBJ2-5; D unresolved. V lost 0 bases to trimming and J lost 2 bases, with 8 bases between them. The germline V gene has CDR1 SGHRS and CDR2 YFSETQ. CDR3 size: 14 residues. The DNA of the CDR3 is TGCGCCAGCAGCTTGGACGGGTATCAAGAGACCCAGTACTTC. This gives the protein CASSLDGYQETQYF.

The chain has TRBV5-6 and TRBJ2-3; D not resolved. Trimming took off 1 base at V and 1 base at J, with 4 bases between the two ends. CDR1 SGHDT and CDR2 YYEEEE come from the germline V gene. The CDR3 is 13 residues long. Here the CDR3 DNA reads TGTGCCAGCAGCTTGTTCGGCACAGATACGCAGTATTTT. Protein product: CASSLFGTDTQYF.

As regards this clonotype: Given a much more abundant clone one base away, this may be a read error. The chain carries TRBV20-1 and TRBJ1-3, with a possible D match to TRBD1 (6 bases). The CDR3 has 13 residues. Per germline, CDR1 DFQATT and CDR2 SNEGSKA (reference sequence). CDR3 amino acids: CSAGDTDRNTTYF. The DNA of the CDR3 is TGCAGTGCTGGGGACACCGATCGAAACACCACATATTTT.

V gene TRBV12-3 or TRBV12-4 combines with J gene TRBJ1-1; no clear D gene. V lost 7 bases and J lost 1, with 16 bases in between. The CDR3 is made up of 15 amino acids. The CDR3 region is CASNLEVQQNTEAFF. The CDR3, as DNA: TGTGCCAGCAACTTGGAGGTACAGCAGAACACTGAAGCTTTCTTT.

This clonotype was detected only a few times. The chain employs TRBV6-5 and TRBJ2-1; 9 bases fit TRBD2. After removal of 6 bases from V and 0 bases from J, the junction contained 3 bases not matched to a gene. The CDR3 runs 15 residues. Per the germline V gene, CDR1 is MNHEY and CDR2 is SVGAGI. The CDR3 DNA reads TGTGCCAGCAGCGAGCGGGGGGCCTCCTACAATGAGCAGTTCTTC. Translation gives CASSERGASYNEQFF.

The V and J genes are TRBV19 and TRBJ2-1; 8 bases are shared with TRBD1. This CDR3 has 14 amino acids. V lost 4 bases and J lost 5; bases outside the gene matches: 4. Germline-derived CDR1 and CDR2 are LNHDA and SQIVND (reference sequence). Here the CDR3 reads CASSKMTGDNEQFF. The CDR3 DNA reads TGTGCCAGTAGTAAGATGACAGGGGACAATGAGCAGTTCTTC.

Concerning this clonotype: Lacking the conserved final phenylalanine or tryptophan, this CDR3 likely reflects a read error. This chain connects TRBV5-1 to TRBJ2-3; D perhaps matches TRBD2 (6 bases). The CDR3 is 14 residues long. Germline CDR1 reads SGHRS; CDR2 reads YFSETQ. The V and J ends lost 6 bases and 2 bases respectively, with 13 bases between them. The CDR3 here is CASNERGYTDTQYS. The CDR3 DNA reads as TGCGCCAGCAACGAACGGGGGTACACAGATACGCAGTATTCT.

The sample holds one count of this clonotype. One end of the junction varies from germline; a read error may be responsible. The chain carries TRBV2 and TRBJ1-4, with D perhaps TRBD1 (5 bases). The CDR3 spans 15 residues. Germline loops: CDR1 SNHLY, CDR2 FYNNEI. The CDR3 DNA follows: TGTGCCAGCAGTCTCATTAGGCGGGGGTCTGGGGAAAAACTGTTT. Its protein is CASSLIRRGSGEKLF.

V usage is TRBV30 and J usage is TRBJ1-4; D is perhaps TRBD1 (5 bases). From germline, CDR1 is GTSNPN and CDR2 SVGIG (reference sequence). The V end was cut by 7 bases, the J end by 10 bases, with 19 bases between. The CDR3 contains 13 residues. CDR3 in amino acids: CASSGTARAKLFF. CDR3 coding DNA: TGTGCCTCCTCCGGGACCGCGCGTGCAAAACTGTTTTTT.

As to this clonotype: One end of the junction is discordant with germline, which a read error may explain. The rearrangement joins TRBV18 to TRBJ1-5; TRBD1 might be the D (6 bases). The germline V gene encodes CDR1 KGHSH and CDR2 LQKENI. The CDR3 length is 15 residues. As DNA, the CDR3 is TGTGCCAACTCAGATCAGGGGTTGATCAATCAGCCCCAGCATTTT. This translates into CANSDQGLINQPQHF.

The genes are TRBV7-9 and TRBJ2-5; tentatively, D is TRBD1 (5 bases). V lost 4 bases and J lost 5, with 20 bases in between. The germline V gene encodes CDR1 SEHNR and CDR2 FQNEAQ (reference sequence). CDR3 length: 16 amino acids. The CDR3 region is CASSSAGETKGETQYF. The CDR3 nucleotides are TGTGCCAGCAGCTCTGCTGGAGAGACAAAGGGGGAGACCCAGTACTTC.

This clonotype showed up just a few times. CDR3 coding DNA: TGTGCCAGCAGTACCGGACAGACCTACGAGCAGTACTTC. Encoded protein: CASSTGQTYEQYF. The chain couples TRBV6-6 to TRBJ2-7, with D maybe TRBD1 (6 bases). The V end lost 5 bases, the J end lost 2 bases, and 10 bases lay between the germline ends. Germline-derived CDR1 and CDR2 are MNHNY and SVGAGI (reference sequence). The CDR3 is 13 residues long.

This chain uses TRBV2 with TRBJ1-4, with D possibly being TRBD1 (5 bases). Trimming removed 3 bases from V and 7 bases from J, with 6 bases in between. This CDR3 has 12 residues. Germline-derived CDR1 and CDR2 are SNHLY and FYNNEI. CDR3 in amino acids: CASSDRGEKLFF. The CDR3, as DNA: TGTGCCAGCAGTGATAGGGGTGAAAAACTGTTTTTT.

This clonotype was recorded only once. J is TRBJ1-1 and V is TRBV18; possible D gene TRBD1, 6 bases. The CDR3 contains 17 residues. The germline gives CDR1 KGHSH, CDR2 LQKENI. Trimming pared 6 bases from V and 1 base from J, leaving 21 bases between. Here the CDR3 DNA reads TGTGCCAGCTCCCCTTCTCTACTAAGGGGGAGGAACACTGAAGCTTTCTTT. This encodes CASSPSLLRGRNTEAFF.

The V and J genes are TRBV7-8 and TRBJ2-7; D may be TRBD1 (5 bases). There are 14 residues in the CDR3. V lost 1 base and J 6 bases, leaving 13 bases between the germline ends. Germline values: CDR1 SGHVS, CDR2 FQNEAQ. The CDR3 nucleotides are TGTGCCAGCAGCTTAGTTCACCAAAGGGGCGAGCAGTACTTC. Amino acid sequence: CASSLVHQRGEQYF. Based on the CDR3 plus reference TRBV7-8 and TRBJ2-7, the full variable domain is GAGVSQSPRYKVAKRGQDVALRCDPISGHVSLFWYQQALGQGPEFLTYFQNEAQLDKSGLPSDRFFAERPEGSVSTLKIQRTQQEDSAVYLCASSLVHQRGEQYFGPGTRLTVT.

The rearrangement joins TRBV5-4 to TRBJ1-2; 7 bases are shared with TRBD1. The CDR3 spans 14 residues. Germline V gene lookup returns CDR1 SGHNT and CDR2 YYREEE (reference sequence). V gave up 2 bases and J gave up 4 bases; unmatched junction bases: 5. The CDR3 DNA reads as TGTGCCAGCAGCTTAGACAGGGTGAGCTATGGCTACACCTTC. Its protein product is CASSLDRVSYGYTF.

Written as DNA, the CDR3 is TGTGCCAGCAGTAAGGGGACCGGTACGCAGTATTTT. The encoded protein is CASSKGTGTQYF. The chain has TRBV6-5 and TRBJ2-3; perhaps D is TRBD1 or TRBD2 (5 bases each). V gave up 5 bases and J gave up 8 bases, with 11 bases separating them. The V gene's germline CDR1 is MNHEY and CDR2 SVGAGI. CDR3 length: 12 amino acids.

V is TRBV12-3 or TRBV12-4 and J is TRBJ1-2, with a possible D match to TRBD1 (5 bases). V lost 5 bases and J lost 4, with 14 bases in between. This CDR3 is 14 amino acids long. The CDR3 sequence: CASSDGAQVYGYTF. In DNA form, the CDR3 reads TGTGCCAGCAGTGACGGGGCGCAGGTCTATGGCTACACCTTC.